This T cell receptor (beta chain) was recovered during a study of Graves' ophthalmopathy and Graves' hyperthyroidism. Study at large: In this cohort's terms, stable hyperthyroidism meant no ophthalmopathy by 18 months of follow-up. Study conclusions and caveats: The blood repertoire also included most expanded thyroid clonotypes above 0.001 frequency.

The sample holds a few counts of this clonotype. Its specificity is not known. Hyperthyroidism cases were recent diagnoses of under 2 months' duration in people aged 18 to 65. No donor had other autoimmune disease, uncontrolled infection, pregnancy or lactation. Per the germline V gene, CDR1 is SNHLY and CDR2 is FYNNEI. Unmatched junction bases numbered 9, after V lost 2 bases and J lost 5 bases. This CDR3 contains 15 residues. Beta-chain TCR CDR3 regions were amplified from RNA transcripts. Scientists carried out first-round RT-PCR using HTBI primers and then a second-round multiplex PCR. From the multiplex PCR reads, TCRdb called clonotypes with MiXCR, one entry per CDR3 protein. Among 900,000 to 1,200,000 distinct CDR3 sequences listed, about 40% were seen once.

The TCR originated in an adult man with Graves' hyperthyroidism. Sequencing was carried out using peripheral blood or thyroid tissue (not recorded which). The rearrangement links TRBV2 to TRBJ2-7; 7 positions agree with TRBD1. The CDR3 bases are TGTGCCAGCAGTGAATCGACAGGGATTATTGACGAGCAGTACTTC. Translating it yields CASSESTGIIDEQYF. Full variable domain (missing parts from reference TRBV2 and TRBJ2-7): EPEVTQTPSHQVTQMGQEVILRCVPISNHLYFYWYRQILGQKVEFLVSFYNNEISEKSEIFDDQFSVERPDGSNFTLKIRSTKLEDSAMYFCASSESTGIIDEQYFGPGTRLTVT.